A selection of T cell receptor beta chains follows, all from one sample in a study of a mutant IDH1 vaccine in newly diagnosed glioma. This table comes from immunoSEQ multiplex PCR, and its TCRdb copy is limited to in-frame clones, with some not included. This table holds 110,000 or so clones, 90% found once. Their target antigens are unknown. The specimen comprised PBMCs, sampled from a glioma patient whose treatment included an IDH1 peptide vaccine. The receptor source for this set is a woman between 45 and 65 years old with glioma. The CDR3 runs from the conserved cysteine through the conserved F or W. D genes are given only for firm matches. Only some rows state a clone size, as once, few, many or a class for expanded clones.

>TRBV30|NA|few|TRBJ1-2
TGTGCCTGGAGTGTAGCCCTAGGACATGGCTACACCTTC
CAWSVALGHGYTF
>TRBV2|NA|NA|TRBJ2-5
TGTGCCAGCAGACCCCCAAAGACTAGAGGGAGTGAGACCCAGTACTTC
CASRPPKTRGSETQYF
>TRBV6-6|NA|NA|TRBJ2-3
TGTGCCAGCAGCCACCGCGACGTCACAGATACGCAGTATTTT
CASSHRDVTDTQYF
>TRBV5-1|NA|once|TRBJ2-2
TGCGCCAGCAGCTTGGACCCCGCGCGATTCGGGGAGCTGTTTTTT
CASSLDPARFGELFF
>TRBV27|TRBD1|NA|TRBJ1-6
TGTGCCAGCAGTTTACTACCGGGACAGCCTTCGAGCTCCTATAATTCACCCCTCCACTTT
CASSLLPGQPSSSYNSPLHF
>TRBV29-1|NA|NA|TRBJ1-3
TGCAGCGTTGGAAAGCGAAACACCATATATTTT
CSVGKRNTIYF
>TRBV19|NA|NA|TRBJ2-5
TGTGCCAGTAGTATAGGTAGCCTGGAGACCCAGTACTTC
CASSIGSLETQYF
>TRBV29-1|NA|NA|TRBJ2-3
TGCAGCGAGGGAGTGGGCGGTACGCAGTATTTT
CSEGVGGTQYF
>TRBV11-2|NA|NA|TRBJ1-1
TGTGCCAGCAGCTTAGGACAGATCGCTTTCTTT
CASSLGQIAFF
>TRBV29-1|TRBD1|NA|TRBJ2-7
TGCAGCGTTATTAATGCAGGGGGCCCCTCCTACGAGCAGTACTTC
CSVINAGGPSYEQYF
>TRBV29-1|NA|once|TRBJ2-1
TGCAGCGTTGAAGGAGCACTAAGCTCCTACAATGAGCAGTTCTTC
CSVEGALSSYNEQFF
>TRBV5-6|NA|NA|TRBJ1-5
TGTGCCAGCAGCTTTTTATCGAGGAGCAATCAGCCCCAGCATTTT
CASSFLSRSNQPQHF
>TRBV12-5|NA|NA|TRBJ1-2
TGTGCTAGTGGCCAAGGGCCGTACTATTATGGCTACACCTTC
CASGQGPYYYGYTF
>TRBV27|NA|few|TRBJ1-2
TGTGCCAGCAGTTTAACCTACACTGGGGGGTATGGCTACACCTTC
CASSLTYTGGYGYTF
>TRBV9|NA|NA|TRBJ2-6
TGTGCCAGCAGCGTAGGTTGGGCAGGGGCCTTCTCTGGGGCCAACGTCCTGACTTTC
CASSVGWAGAFSGANVLTF
>TRBV10-2|NA|NA|TRBJ1-5
TGCGCCAGCAGGGACGGTGATAGCAATCAGCCCCAGCATTTT
CASRDGDSNQPQHF
>TRBV7-9|NA|NA|TRBJ2-7
TGTGCCAGCAGCCTATATTACGAGCAGTACTTC
CASSLYYEQYF
>TRBV13|TRBD2|NA|TRBJ2-1
TGTGCCAGCAGCGGGGCCCTGACTAGCGGGAGACATGAGCAGTTCTTC
CASSGALTSGRHEQFF
>TRBV27|TRBD2|NA|TRBJ2-1
TGTGCCAGCAGTTTATATCGCGGGACTAGCGGGAGGGCCTCCTCCGGCGATGAGCAGTTCTTC
CASSLYRGTSGRASSGDEQFF
>TRBV10-3|NA|few|TRBJ2-5
TGTGCCATCAGTGACGCAGGGCAAGAGACCCAGTACTTC
CAISDAGQETQYF
>TRBV6-1|NA|NA|TRBJ1-2
TGTGCCAGCAGTGAATTTTCAACAGGGACCAATGGTGGCTACACCTTC
CASSEFSTGTNGGYTF
>TRBV5-1|NA|few|TRBJ1-1
TGCGCCAGCAGCTTTGGTATGGGACGGGGGAACACTGAAGCTTTCTTT
CASSFGMGRGNTEAFF
>TRBV18|TRBD1|once|TRBJ1-2
TGTGCCAGCTCACCAGCAGAAGCAGGGGGCGTTGGTGGCTACACCTTC
CASSPAEAGGVGGYTF
>TRBV10-3|NA|NA|TRBJ2-1
TGTGCCATCCAGGGGCTAGCGAGGGATGAGCAGTTCTTC
CAIQGLARDEQFF